This TCR beta chain was sequenced in a study of post-analysis software for immune sequencing data (dated by TCRdb to about 2015). With respect to the entire study: Disease courses on record covered relapsing-remitting, secondary progressive and progressive-relapsing multiple sclerosis, though some patients had no subtype annotation. Patient repertoires were compared against about a dozen previously published healthy control repertoires from donors aged roughly 6 to 26 years. A subset of samples was prepared in parallel using single-end sample barcoding, then pooled and co-amplified after Illumina adapter ligation. Paper-wide results and their limitations: The control group was slightly older than the multiple sclerosis patient group. Significantly lower normalized Chao1 diversity was found in multiple sclerosis patients than in controls, suggesting substantial peripheral T-cell clonal expansion. Strong co-clustering of samples prepared in the same batch was shown by direct clustering with F measure, prompting a batch-effect correction. Patients showed significantly higher frequencies than controls for about 5 TRBV segments, among them TRBV5-6, TRBV5-1 and TRBV20-1.

To demonstrate the VDJtools post-analysis software, TCR beta repertoires were profiled from the peripheral blood of about 13 young patients with multiple sclerosis. The multiple sclerosis patients were children and adolescents between roughly 6 and 16 years of age. CDR1 SQVTM and CDR2 ANQGSEA are derived from the germline V gene. The CDR3 holds 13 amino acids from the cysteine to the phenylalanine. Just the 39-base CDR3 DNA is kept, in frame starting at base 1. Deletion took 0 bases off V and 6 bases off J, with a span of 8 bases between the germline ends. To note about this clonotype: Which antigen it targets is not known. Nothing much larger sits one base from this clone, and base qualities are not available.

The library was obtained by PCR. Reads for this sample came from an Illumina HiSeq 2500. Unique molecular identifiers were incorporated into TCR beta cDNA libraries to reduce PCR and sequencing biases. About 500,000 cDNA molecules were obtained for every 1 to 10 million input T cells, so each molecule roughly corresponded to one T cell. Patient libraries were prepared and sequenced with the same protocol used for the earlier healthy control dataset. Samples belonging to the same batch were prepared together, multiplexed and sequenced on a shared HiSeq lane. Per the source publication's procedure: Raw barcoded reads were processed with MIGEC, and single-read molecular identifier groups were discarded before consensus assembly and CDR3 extraction. Clonotype tables were post-analysed with VDJtools, and diversity was normalized by down-sampling all datasets to the smallest sample size. In repertoire overlap clustering, CDR3 amino acid sequences, but not nucleotide sequences, were matched to correct batch-related cross-sample contamination. TCRdb applied fastp at Q25 and MiXCR to the public reads, then kept only in-frame beta chains. Rows merge per CDR3 protein into single entries with the most common DNA and genes. In this record, the V and J calls reflect TCRdb's handling and not the investigators' own analysis. This sample is represented by roughly 670,000 distinct CDR3 sequences; over 45% of them were singletons. The top ten clones comprise approximately 11% of the sample.

The chain employs TRBV29-1 and TRBJ2-2; a tentative D match to TRBD2 spans 5 bases. The material sequenced was blood. This sequence was found in a girl aged 2 to 9 with multiple sclerosis. CDR3 sequence: CSVEEARAGELFF. The nucleotides read TGCAGCGTTGAAGAGGCGAGGGCCGGGGAGCTGTTTTTT.